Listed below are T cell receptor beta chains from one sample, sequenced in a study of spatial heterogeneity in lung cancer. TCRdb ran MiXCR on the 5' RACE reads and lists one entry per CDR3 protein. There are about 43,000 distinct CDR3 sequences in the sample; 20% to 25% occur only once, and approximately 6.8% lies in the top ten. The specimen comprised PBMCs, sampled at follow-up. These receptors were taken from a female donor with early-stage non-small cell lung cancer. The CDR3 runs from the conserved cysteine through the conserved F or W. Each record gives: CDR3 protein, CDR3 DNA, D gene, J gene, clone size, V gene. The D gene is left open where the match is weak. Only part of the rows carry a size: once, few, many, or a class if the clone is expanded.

cdr3_aa: CASSLAINSPLHF
cdr3_nt: TGTGCCAGCAGTTTAGCCATCAATTCACCCCTCCACTTT
d_call: .
j_call: TRBJ1-6
clone_size: few
v_call: TRBV12-3/TRBV12-4

cdr3_aa: CASSRLAGESPAQYF
cdr3_nt: TGTGCCAGCAGTCGACTAGCGGGAGAGTCCCCAGCGCAGTATTTT
d_call: TRBD2
j_call: TRBJ2-3
clone_size: few
v_call: TRBV28

cdr3_aa: CSVYGGDEQFF
cdr3_nt: TGCAGCGTTTACGGGGGGGATGAGCAGTTCTTC
d_call: TRBD2
j_call: TRBJ2-1
clone_size: many
v_call: TRBV29-1

cdr3_aa: CASSLGGEGDEQFF
cdr3_nt: TGTGCCAGCAGTTTGGGGGGAGAAGGGGATGAGCAGTTCTTC
d_call: .
j_call: TRBJ2-1
clone_size: few
v_call: TRBV11-2

cdr3_aa: CASSPRENQPQHF
cdr3_nt: TGTGCCAGCTCACCACGTGAGAATCAGCCCCAGCATTTT
d_call: .
j_call: TRBJ1-5
clone_size: .
v_call: TRBV18

cdr3_aa: CVSSPRGGSVNYGYTF
cdr3_nt: TGTGTCAGCTCACCCCGCGGGGGGTCGGTGAACTATGGCTACACCTTC
d_call: .
j_call: TRBJ1-2
clone_size: .
v_call: TRBV18

cdr3_aa: CASTRDTMNTEAFF
cdr3_nt: TGTGCCAGCACCCGGGACACCATGAACACTGAAGCTTTCTTT
d_call: .
j_call: TRBJ1-1
clone_size: .
v_call: TRBV9

cdr3_aa: CASTQSGYGAQYF
cdr3_nt: TGTGCCAGCACCCAAAGCGGTTATGGGGCCCAGTACTTC
d_call: .
j_call: TRBJ2-5
clone_size: .
v_call: TRBV7-9

cdr3_aa: CASSSLAGGLETQYF
cdr3_nt: TGCGCCAGCAGCTCCCTAGCGGGAGGGTTAGAGACCCAGTACTTC
d_call: TRBD2
j_call: TRBJ2-5
clone_size: many
v_call: TRBV5-1

cdr3_aa: CASSFEGPSHSPLHF
cdr3_nt: TGTGCCAGCAGCTTCGAGGGGCCCTCCCATTCACCCCTCCACTTT
d_call: .
j_call: TRBJ1-6
clone_size: .
v_call: TRBV7-8

cdr3_aa: CASSPDLQETQYF
cdr3_nt: TGTGCCAGCAGTCCCGACTTACAAGAGACCCAGTACTTC
d_call: .
j_call: TRBJ2-5
clone_size: many
v_call: TRBV2

cdr3_aa: CASRAEEIYGYTF
cdr3_nt: TGTGCCAGCAGGGCGGAGGAGATCTATGGCTACACCTTC
d_call: .
j_call: TRBJ1-2
clone_size: .
v_call: TRBV2

cdr3_aa: CASSANRGGTEAFF
cdr3_nt: TGTGCCAGTAGTGCCAACAGGGGGGGCACTGAAGCTTTCTTT
d_call: TRBD1
j_call: TRBJ1-1
clone_size: .
v_call: TRBV19

cdr3_aa: CASSYGGGTDTQYF
cdr3_nt: TGTGCCAGCAGTTATGGGGGAGGCACAGATACGCAGTATTTT
d_call: .
j_call: TRBJ2-3
clone_size: .
v_call: TRBV6-6

cdr3_aa: CASSMPRGTVSYNEQFF
cdr3_nt: TGTGCCAGTAGTATGCCCCGCGGGACCGTCTCCTACAATGAGCAGTTCTTC
d_call: .
j_call: TRBJ2-1
clone_size: few
v_call: TRBV19

cdr3_aa: CASSEQATEAFF
cdr3_nt: TGTGCCAGCAGTGAGCAGGCCACTGAAGCTTTCTTT
d_call: .
j_call: TRBJ1-1
clone_size: .
v_call: TRBV6-1

cdr3_aa: CAWRPRGGLYEQYF
cdr3_nt: TGTGCCTGGAGGCCGCGCGGGGGCCTCTACGAGCAGTACTTC
d_call: .
j_call: TRBJ2-7
clone_size: many
v_call: TRBV30

cdr3_aa: CASSPRAGGAGGYEQYF
cdr3_nt: TGTGCCAGCAGCCCTCGGGCCGGAGGGGCGGGAGGGTACGAGCAGTACTTC
d_call: TRBD2
j_call: TRBJ2-7
clone_size: .
v_call: TRBV7-2

cdr3_aa: CASSQKDRAHGYTF
cdr3_nt: TGTGCCAGCAGCCAAAAAGACAGGGCCCATGGCTACACCTTC
d_call: TRBD1
j_call: TRBJ1-2
clone_size: .
v_call: TRBV3-1

cdr3_aa: CASSPGGGAYNEQFF
cdr3_nt: TGTGCCAGCAGCCCCGGAGGGGGAGCCTACAATGAGCAGTTCTTC
d_call: .
j_call: TRBJ2-1
clone_size: few
v_call: TRBV11-2